These 7 T cell receptor beta chains were sequenced from one sample in a study of cytomegalovirus exposure and HLA in healthy donors. It was with 60 Vbeta and 13 Jbeta primers that the PCR ran. The method was immunoSEQ multiplex PCR; TCRdb's version includes in-frame clones alone and lacks a portion of them. The sample includes around 110,000 clones, approximately 81% seen only once; the top ten take under 5%. The sample taken for sequencing was PBMCs. These receptors came from a woman in her 30s in good health and CMV-seronegative.

The chain uses TRBV6-5 and TRBJ2-3; the D is unclear. V was cut by 2 bases and J by 1 base, with 7 bases left in between. Germline CDR1 reads MNHEY; CDR2 reads SVGAGI. The CDR3 consists of 14 residues. The CDR3 DNA reads TGTGCCAGCAGTTACGGGCAGGGCACAGATACGCAGTATTTT. It codes for CASSYGQGTDTQYF.

The chain has TRBV10-1 and TRBJ2-1, with TRBD1 matching over 7 bases. The CDR3 length is 16 residues. Germline trimming cut 3 bases from V and 1 base from J; bases unmatched to any gene: 6. Per germline, CDR1 WNHNN and CDR2 SYGVQD (reference sequence). The CDR3, as DNA: TGCGCCAGCAGTGAAGGGACAGAGGTATCCTACAATGAGCAGTTCTTC. This codes for CASSEGTEVSYNEQFF.

This chain joins TRBV28 and TRBJ1-2; D is possibly TRBD1 (6 bases). The CDR3 extends over 15 amino acids. Germline-derived CDR1 and CDR2 are MDHEN and SYDVKM. Deletions cut 3 bases from V and 6 bases from J, with 17 bases between. In DNA form, the CDR3 reads TGTGCCAGCAGTTTTATGGGGCAGGGGAATGATGGCTACACCTTC. Translated, it gives CASSFMGQGNDGYTF.

The V and J genes are TRBV9 and TRBJ1-2; D gene ambiguous. CDR3 length: 12 residues. V was pared by 0 bases and J by 8 bases, with 8 bases between. Germline CDR1 and CDR2: SGDLS and YYNGEE. The CDR3 sequence is CASSVAAGGYTF. CDR3 coding DNA: TGTGCCAGCAGCGTAGCAGCGGGCGGCTACACCTTC.

The chain links TRBV4-2 to TRBJ2-5; 13 bases map to TRBD2. Looked up from germline, CDR1 is LGHNA and CDR2 is YNFKEQ. The CDR3 contains 17 residues. V lost 4 bases and J lost 5; bases outside the gene matches: 10. In nucleotides, the CDR3 is TGTGCCAGCAGCCCGGGCGGGACTAGCGGGGCCGGGGAGACCCAGTACTTC. Protein product: CASSPGGTSGAGETQYF.

The genes are TRBV19 and TRBJ2-3, with TRBD2 identical over 7 bases. The CDR3 extends over 15 amino acids. Losses at the gene ends were 3 bases for V and 2 bases for J; bases not matched to a gene: 5. From germline, CDR1 is LNHDA and CDR2 SQIVND (reference sequence). CDR3 residues: CASSMGGGNTDTQYF. The CDR3 DNA follows: TGTGCCAGTAGTATGGGCGGGGGAAACACAGATACGCAGTATTTT.

The chain has TRBV15 and TRBJ2-3, with 7 bases lining up with TRBD1. The CDR3 covers 14 residues. The germline V gene encodes CDR1 LNHNV and CDR2 YYDKDF (reference sequence). Trimming at V came to 3 bases and at J to 4 bases, leaving 4 bases not matched to a gene. CDR3 amino acids: CATSSGQEPDTQYF. In nucleotides, the CDR3 is TGTGCCACCAGCAGTGGACAGGAACCAGATACGCAGTATTTT.